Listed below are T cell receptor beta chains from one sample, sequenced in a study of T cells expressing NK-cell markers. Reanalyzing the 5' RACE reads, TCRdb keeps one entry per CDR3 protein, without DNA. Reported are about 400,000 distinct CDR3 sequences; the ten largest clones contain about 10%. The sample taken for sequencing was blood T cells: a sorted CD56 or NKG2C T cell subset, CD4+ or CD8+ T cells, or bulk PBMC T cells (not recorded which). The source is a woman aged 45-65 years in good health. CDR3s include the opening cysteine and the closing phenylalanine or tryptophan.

CASSFRGLSYNEQFF	TRBV7-9	TRBJ2-1
CAWSRGRGVSTDTQYF	TRBV30	TRBJ2-3
CASSSGQGANQPQHF	TRBV27	TRBJ1-5
CAISERAEAFF	TRBV10-3	TRBJ1-1
CATSDWTGSTGELFF	TRBV24-1	TRBJ2-2
CSVDQREVLRNEQFF	TRBV29-1	TRBJ2-1
CASSPDKNGYTF	TRBV12-3/TRBV12-4	TRBJ1-2
CSAREAGTGRGELFF	TRBV20-1	TRBJ2-2
CASSPWTPYNEQFF	TRBV7-8	TRBJ2-1
CAWTQNRYNEQFF	TRBV30	TRBJ2-1
CASRGGVNEQFF	TRBV2	TRBJ2-1
CASSYWDRVGGLHEKLFF	TRBV6-6	TRBJ1-4
CSAEGQAPRDTQYF	TRBV20-1	TRBJ2-3